This T cell receptor (beta chain) came from a study of T cell responses to AZD1222 COVID-19 vaccine. Only in-frame clones appear in the TCRdb table, and some are missing; sequencing was by immunoSEQ multiplex PCR. The table includes approximately 120,000 clones, approximately 91% detected once. V was pared by 5 bases and J by 4 bases, with 13 bases between. In germline, CDR1 is SGHAT, CDR2 FQDESV (reference sequence). This CDR3 is built from 14 residues. This clonotype was obtained from an adult in good health. The material was peripheral blood, obtained on day 0 of AZD1222 vaccination. V gene TRBV11-1 combines with J gene TRBJ2-3; weak D call: TRBD2 (7 bases). CDR3 amino acids: CASSPGRGSDTQYF. The CDR3 nucleotides read TGTGCCAGCAGCCCGGGGAGGGGGTCAGATACGCAGTATTTT.